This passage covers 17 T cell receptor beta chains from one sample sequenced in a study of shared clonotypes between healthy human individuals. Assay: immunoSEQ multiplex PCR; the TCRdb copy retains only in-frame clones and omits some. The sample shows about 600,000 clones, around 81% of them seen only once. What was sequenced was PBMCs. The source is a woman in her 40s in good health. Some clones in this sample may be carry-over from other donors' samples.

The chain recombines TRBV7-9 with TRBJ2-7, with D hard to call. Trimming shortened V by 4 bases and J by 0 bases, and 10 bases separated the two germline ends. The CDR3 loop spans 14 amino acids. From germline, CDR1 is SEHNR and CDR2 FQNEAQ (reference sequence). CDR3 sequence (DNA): TGTGCCAGCAGCTCTCTCCTTAGCTCCTACGAGCAGTACTTC. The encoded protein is CASSSLLSSYEQYF.

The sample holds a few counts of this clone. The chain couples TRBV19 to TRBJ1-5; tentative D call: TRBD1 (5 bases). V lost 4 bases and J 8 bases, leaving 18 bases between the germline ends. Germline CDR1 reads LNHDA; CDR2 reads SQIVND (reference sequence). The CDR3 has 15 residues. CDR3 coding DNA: TGTGCCAGTAGTAGGGCGGGACGGAGTGGAGAGCCCCAGCATTTT. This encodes CASSRAGRSGEPQHF. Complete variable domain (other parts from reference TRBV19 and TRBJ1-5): DGGITQSPKYLFRKEGQNVTLSCEQNLNHDAMYWYRQDPGQGLRLIYYSQIVNDFQKGDIAEGYSVSREKKESFPLTVTSAQKNPTAFYLCASSRAGRSGEPQHFGDGTRLSIL.

CDR3 in DNA: TGTGCCTGGAGCTACCCCAGATCAGGGAATCGGGGGCACACTGAAGCTTTCTTT. It codes for CAWSYPRSGNRGHTEAFF. The chain joins TRBV30 to TRBJ1-1; D might be TRBD1 (6 bases). Looked up from germline, CDR1 is GTSNPN and CDR2 is SVGIG (reference sequence). Deletions cut 3 bases from V and 3 bases from J, with 26 bases between. The CDR3 runs 18 residues.

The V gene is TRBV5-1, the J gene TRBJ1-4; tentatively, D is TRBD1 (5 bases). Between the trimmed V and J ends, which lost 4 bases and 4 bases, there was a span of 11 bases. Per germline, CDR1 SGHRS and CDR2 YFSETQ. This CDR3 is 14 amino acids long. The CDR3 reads CASSQERGNEKLFF. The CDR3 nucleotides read TGCGCCAGCAGCCAGGAAAGGGGTAATGAAAAACTGTTTTTT.

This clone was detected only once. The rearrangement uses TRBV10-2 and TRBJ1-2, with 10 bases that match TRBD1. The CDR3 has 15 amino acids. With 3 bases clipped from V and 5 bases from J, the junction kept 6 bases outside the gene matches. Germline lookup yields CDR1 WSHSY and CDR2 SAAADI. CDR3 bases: TGCGCCAGCAGTGAATCGGGACAGGGGATGTATGGCTACACCTTC. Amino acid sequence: CASSESGQGMYGYTF.

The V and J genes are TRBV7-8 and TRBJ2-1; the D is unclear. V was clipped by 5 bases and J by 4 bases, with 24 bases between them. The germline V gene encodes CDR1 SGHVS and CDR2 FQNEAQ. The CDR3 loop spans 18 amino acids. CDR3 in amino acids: CASSRIPPRFQSYNEQFF. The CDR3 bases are TGTGCCAGCAGCCGGATTCCCCCCCGATTCCAATCATACAATGAGCAGTTCTTC.

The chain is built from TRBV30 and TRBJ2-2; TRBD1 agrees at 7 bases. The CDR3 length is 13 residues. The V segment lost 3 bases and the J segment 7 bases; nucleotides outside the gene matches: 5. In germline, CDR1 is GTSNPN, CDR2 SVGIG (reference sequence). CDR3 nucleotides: TGTGCCTGGAGAGGACAGGCAGACGGGGAGCTGTTTTTT. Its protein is CAWRGQADGELFF.

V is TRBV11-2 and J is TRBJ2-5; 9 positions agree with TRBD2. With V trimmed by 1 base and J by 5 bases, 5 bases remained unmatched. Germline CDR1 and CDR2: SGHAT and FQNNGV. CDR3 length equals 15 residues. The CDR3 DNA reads TGTGCCAGCAGCTTAGGTGGGACTAGCATGGAGACCCAGTACTTC. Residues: CASSLGGTSMETQYF.

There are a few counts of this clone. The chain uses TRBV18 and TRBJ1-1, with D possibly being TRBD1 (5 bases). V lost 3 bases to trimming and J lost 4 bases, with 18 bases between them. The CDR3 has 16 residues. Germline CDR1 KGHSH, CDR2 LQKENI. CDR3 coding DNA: TGTGCCAGCTCACCGAGACTCTTGGGACGAGGCACTGAAGCTTTCTTT. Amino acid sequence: CASSPRLLGRGTEAFF.

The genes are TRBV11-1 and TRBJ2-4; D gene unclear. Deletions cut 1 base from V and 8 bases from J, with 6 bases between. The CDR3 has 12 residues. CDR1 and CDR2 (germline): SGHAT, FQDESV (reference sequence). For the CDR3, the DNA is TGTGCCAGCAGCTTAGATGCAGACATTCAGTACTTC. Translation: CASSLDADIQYF.

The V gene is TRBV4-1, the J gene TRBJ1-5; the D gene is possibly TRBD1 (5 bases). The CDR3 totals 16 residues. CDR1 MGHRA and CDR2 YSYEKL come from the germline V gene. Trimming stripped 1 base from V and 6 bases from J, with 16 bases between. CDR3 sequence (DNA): TGCGCCAGCAGCCAAGGTCCAGGTTCAGGGATTCAGCCCCAGCATTTT. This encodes CASSQGPGSGIQPQHF.

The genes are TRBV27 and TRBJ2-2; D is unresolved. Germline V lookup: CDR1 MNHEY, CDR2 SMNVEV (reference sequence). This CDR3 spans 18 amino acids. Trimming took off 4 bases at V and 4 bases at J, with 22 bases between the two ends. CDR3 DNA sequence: TGTGCCAGCAGTTCGCTATTACTACAACGCCTGGTCACCGGGGAGCTGTTTTTT. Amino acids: CASSSLLLQRLVTGELFF.

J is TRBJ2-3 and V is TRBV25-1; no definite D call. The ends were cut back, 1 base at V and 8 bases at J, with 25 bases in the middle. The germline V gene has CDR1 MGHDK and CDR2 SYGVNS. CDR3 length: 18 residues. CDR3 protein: CASSESRFEANAQSTQYF. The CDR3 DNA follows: TGTGCCAGCAGTGAATCCCGTTTCGAGGCGAACGCCCAGAGTACGCAGTATTTT.

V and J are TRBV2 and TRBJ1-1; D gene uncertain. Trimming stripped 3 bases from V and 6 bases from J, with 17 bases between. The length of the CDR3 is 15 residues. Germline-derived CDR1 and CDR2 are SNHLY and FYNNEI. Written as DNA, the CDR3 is TGTGCCAGCAGTGATGTAGGTACAAGCCCTCCTGAAGCTTTCTTT. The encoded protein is CASSDVGTSPPEAFF.

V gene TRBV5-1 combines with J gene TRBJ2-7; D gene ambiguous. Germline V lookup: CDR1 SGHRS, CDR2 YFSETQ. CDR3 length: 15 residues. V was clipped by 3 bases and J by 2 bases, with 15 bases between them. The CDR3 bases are TGCGCCAGCAGCTCCGATCCTGGACCCGCCTACGAGCAGTACTTC. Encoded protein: CASSSDPGPAYEQYF.

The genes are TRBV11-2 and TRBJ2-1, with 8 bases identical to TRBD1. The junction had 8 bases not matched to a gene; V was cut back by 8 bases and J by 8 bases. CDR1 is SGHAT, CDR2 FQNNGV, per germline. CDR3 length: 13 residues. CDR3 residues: CASLRGQNYEQFF. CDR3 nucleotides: TGTGCCAGCCTCAGGGGGCAGAACTATGAGCAGTTCTTC.

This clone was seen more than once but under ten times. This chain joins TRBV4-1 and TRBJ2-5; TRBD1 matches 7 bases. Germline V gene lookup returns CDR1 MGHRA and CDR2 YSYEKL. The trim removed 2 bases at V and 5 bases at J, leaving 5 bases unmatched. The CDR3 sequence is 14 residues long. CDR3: CASSQTGVRETQYF. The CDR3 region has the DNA TGCGCCAGCAGCCAAACAGGGGTTCGCGAGACCCAGTACTTC.